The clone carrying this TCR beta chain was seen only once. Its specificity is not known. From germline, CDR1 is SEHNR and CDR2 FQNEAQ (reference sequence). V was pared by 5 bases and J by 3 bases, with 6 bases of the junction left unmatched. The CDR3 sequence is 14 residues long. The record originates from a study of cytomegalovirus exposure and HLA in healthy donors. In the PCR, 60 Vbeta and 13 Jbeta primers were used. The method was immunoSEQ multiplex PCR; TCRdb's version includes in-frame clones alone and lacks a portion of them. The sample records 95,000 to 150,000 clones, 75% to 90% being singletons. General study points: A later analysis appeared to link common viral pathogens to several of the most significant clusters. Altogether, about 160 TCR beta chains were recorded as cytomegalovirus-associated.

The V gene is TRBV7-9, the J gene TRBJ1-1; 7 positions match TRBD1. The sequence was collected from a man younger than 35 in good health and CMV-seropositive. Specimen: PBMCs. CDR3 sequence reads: CASSPEGAYTEAFF. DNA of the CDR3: TGTGCCAGCAGCCCAGAGGGGGCGTACACTGAAGCTTTCTTT.